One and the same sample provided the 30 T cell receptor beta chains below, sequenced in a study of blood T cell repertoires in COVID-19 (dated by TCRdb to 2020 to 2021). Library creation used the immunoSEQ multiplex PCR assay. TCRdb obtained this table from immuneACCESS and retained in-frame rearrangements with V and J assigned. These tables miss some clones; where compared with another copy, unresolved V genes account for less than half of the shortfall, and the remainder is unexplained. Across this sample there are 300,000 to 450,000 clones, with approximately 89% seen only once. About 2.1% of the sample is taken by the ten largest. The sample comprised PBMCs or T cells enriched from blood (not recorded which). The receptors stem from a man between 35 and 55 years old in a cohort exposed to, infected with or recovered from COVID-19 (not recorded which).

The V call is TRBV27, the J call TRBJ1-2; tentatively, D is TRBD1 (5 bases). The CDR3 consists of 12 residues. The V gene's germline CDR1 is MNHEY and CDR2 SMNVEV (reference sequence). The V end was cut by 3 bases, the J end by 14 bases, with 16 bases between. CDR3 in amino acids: CASSFLKGSLTF. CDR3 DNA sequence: TGTGCCAGCAGTTTTCTTAAGGGGTCCTTAACCTTC.

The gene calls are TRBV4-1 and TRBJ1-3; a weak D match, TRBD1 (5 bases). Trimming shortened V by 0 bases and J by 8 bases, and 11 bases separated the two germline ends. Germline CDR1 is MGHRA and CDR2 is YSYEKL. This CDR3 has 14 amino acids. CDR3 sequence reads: CASSQDRGTDTIYF. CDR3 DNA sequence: TGCGCCAGCAGCCAAGATAGGGGTACGGACACCATATATTTT.

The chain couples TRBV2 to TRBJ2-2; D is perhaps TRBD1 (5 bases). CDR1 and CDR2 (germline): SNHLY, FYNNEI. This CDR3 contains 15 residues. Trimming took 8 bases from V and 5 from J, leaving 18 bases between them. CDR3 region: CASLSQALGTGELFF. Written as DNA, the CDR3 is TGTGCCAGCCTATCACAGGCCCTAGGGACCGGGGAGCTGTTTTTT. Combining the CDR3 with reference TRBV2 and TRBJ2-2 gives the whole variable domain EPEVTQTPSHQVTQMGQEVILRCVPISNHLYFYWYRQILGQKVEFLVSFYNNEISEKSEIFDDQFSVERPDGSNFTLKIRSTKLEDSAMYFCASLSQALGTGELFFGEGSRLTVL.

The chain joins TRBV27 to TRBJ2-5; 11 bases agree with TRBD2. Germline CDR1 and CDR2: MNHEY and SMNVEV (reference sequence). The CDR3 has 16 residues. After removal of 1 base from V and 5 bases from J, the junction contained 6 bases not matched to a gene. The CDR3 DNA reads TGTGCCAGCAGTTTATTTAGCGGGAGGGATGGGGAGACCCAGTACTTC. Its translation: CASSLFSGRDGETQYF.

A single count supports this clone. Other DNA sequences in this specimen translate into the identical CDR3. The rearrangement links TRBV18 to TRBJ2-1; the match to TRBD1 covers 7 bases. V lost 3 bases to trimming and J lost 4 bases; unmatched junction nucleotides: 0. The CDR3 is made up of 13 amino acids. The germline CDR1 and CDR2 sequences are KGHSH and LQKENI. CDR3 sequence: CASSPGQYNEQFF. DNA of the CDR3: TGTGCCAGCTCACCGGGACAGTACAATGAGCAGTTCTTC.

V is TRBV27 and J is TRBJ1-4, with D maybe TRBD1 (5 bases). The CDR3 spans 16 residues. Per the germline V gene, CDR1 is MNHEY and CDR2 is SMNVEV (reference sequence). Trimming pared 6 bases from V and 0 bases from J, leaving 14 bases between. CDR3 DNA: TGTGCCAGCAGATATAACGGGGGAACAACTAATGAAAAACTGTTTTTT. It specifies CASRYNGGTTNEKLFF.

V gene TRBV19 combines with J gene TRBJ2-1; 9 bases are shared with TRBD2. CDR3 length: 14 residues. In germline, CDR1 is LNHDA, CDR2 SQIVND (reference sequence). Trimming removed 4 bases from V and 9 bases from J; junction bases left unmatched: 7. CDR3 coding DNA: TGTGCCAGTAGTAGCCTTAGCGGGAGCTTTGAGCAGTTCTTC. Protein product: CASSSLSGSFEQFF.

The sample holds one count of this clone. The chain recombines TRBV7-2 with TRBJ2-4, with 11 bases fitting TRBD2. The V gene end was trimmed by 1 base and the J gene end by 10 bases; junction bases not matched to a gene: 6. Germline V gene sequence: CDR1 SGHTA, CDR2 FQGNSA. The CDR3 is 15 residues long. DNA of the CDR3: TGTGCCAGCAGCTTAGGGACTAGCGGGTGGGGTATTCAGTACTTC. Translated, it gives CASSLGTSGWGIQYF.

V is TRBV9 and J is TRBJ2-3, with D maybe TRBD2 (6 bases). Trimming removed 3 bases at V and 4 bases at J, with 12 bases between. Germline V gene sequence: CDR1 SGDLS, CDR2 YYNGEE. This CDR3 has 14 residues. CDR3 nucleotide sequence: TGTGCCAGCAGCGCCCTAGCGAACGCAGATACGCAGTATTTT. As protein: CASSALANADTQYF.

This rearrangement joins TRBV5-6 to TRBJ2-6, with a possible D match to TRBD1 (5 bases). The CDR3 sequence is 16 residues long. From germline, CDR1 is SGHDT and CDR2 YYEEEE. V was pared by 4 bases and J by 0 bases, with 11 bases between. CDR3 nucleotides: TGTGCCAGCAGCCCCGGACATATCTCTGGGGCCAACGTCCTGACTTTC. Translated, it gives CASSPGHISGANVLTF. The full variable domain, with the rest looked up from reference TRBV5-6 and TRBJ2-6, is DAGVTQSPTHLIKTRGQQVTLRCSPKSGHDTVSWYQQALGQGPQFIFQYYEEEERQRGNFPDRFSGHQFPNYSSELNVNALLLGDSALYLCASSPGHISGANVLTFGAGSRLTVL.

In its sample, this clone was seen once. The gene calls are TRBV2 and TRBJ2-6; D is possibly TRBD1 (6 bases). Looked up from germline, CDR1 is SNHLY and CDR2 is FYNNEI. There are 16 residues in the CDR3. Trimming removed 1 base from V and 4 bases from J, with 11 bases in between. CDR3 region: CASSEGTVLGANVLTF. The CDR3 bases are TGTGCCAGCAGTGAAGGGACAGTTCTAGGGGCCAACGTCCTGACTTTC.

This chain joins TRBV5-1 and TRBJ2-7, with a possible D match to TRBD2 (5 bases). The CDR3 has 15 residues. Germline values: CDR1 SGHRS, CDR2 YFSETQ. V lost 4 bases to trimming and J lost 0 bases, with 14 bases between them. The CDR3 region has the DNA TGCGCCAGCAGCCCCGGACTCCCCGTCTCCTACGAGCAGTACTTC. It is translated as CASSPGLPVSYEQYF. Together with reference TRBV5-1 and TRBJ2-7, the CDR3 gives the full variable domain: KAGVTQTPRYLIKTRGQQVTLSCSPISGHRSVSWYQQTPGQGLQFLFEYFSETQRNKGNFPGRFSGRQFSNSRSEMNVSTLELGDSALYLCASSPGLPVSYEQYFGPGTRLTVT.

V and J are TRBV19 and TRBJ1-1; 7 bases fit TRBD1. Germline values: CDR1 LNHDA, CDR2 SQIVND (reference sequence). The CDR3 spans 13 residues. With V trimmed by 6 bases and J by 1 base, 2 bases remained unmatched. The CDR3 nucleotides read TGTGCCAGTAGGGACAGGCCGAACACTGAAGCTTTCTTT. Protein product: CASRDRPNTEAFF.

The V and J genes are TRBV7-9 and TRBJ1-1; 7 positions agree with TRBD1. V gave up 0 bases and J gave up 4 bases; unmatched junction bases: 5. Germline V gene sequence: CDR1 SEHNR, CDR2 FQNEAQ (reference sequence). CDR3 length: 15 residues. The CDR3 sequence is CASSLATGVGTEAFF. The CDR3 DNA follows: TGTGCCAGCAGCTTAGCCACAGGGGTTGGCACTGAAGCTTTCTTT.

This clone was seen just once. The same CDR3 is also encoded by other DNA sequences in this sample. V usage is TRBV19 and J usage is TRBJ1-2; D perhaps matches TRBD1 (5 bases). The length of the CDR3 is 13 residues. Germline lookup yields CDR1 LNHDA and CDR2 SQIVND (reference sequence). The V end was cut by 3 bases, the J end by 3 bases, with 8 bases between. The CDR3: CASSIGGDYGYTF. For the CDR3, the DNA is TGTGCCAGTAGTATTGGAGGGGACTATGGCTACACCTTC. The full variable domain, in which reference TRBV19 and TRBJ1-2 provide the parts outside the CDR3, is DGGITQSPKYLFRKEGQNVTLSCEQNLNHDAMYWYRQDPGQGLRLIYYSQIVNDFQKGDIAEGYSVSREKKESFPLTVTSAQKNPTAFYLCASSIGGDYGYTFGSGTRLTVV.

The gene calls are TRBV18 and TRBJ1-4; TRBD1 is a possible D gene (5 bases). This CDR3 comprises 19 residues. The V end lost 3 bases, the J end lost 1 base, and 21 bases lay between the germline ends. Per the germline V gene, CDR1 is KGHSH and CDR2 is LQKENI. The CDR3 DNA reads TGTGCCAGCTCACCCCGTGCCTTCGTGACAGAATTAACTAATGAAAAACTGTTTTTT. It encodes CASSPRAFVTELTNEKLFF.

The CDR3 reads CASSSGRGEETQYF. In DNA, the CDR3 is TGCGCCAGCAGTTCGGGGAGGGGAGAAGAGACCCAGTACTTC. This chain links TRBV5-1 with TRBJ2-5; 7 nucleotides match TRBD2. The germline V gene has CDR1 SGHRS and CDR2 YFSETQ. The V and J ends lost 5 bases and 3 bases, in that order; junction bases with no gene match: 7. The CDR3 is 14 residues long.

CDR3: CASSLRTGVLREQYF. The CDR3, as DNA: TGTGCCAGCAGTCTACGGACAGGGGTACTGCGGGAGCAGTACTTC. This chain joins TRBV27 and TRBJ2-7; TRBD1 agrees at 9 bases. The CDR3 loop spans 15 amino acids. The junction had 12 bases not matched to a gene; V was cut back by 5 bases and J by 7 bases. Germline CDR1 MNHEY, CDR2 SMNVEV (reference sequence).

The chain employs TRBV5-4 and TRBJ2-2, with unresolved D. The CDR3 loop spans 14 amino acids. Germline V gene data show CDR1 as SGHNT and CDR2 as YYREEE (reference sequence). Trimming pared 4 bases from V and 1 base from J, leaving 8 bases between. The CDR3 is CASSRVQNTGELFF. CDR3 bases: TGTGCCAGCAGCCGGGTCCAGAACACCGGGGAGCTGTTTTTT.

CDR3: CASTHSRSGRNYNEQFF. The CDR3 bases are TGTGCCAGTACCCACTCACGGAGCGGGAGGAACTACAATGAGCAGTTCTTC. The chain combines TRBV19 with TRBJ2-1, with 9 bases lining up with TRBD2. The ends lost 7 bases at V and 3 bases at J; junction bases unmatched: 13. Germline values: CDR1 LNHDA, CDR2 SQIVND (reference sequence). The CDR3 has 17 residues. Full variable domain (rest looked up from reference TRBV19 and TRBJ2-1): DGGITQSPKYLFRKEGQNVTLSCEQNLNHDAMYWYRQDPGQGLRLIYYSQIVNDFQKGDIAEGYSVSREKKESFPLTVTSAQKNPTAFYLCASTHSRSGRNYNEQFFGPGTRLTVL.

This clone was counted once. The CDR3 nucleotides are TGTGCCAGCAGGAAACAGGGGTTCGGGCAGCCCCAGCATTTT. Its protein is CASRKQGFGQPQHF. J is TRBJ1-5 and V is TRBV27, with TRBD1 matching over 7 bases. This CDR3 is built from 14 residues. V lost 6 bases and J lost 7; bases outside the gene matches: 9. Germline-derived CDR1 and CDR2 are MNHEY and SMNVEV (reference sequence).

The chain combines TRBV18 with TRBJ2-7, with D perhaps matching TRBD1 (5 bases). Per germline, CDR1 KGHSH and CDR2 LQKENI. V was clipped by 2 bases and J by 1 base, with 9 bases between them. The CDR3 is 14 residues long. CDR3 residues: CASSPGALSYEQYF. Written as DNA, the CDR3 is TGTGCCAGCTCACCAGGGGCACTATCCTACGAGCAGTACTTC.

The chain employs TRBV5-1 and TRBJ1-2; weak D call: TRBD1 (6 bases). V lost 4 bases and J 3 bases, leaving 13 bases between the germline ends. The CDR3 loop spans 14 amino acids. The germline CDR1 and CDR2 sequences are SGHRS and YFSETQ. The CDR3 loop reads CASSAGDNYYGYTF. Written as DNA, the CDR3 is TGCGCCAGCAGCGCGGGGGACAACTACTATGGCTACACCTTC.

Here the CDR3 reads CASSSTSGRAGEQFF. CDR3 coding DNA: TGCGCCAGCAGCTCCACTAGCGGGAGGGCGGGTGAGCAGTTCTTC. The chain employs TRBV5-1 and TRBJ2-1; 13 bases are shared with TRBD2. Germline values: CDR1 SGHRS, CDR2 YFSETQ. V lost 3 bases and J lost 9; bases outside the gene matches: 6. The CDR3 totals 15 residues.

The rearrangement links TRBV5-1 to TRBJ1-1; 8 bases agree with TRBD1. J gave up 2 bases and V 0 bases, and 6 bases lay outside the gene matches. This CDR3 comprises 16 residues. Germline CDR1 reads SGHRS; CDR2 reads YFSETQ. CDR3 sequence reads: CASSLADRGRNTEAFF. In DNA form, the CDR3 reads TGCGCCAGCAGCTTGGCCGACAGGGGACGTAACACTGAAGCTTTCTTT.

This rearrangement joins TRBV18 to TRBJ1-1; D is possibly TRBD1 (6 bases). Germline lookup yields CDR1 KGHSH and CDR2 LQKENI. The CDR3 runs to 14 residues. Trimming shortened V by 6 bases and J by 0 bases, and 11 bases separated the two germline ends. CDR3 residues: CASSRQELNTEAFF. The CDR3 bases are TGTGCCAGCTCCAGACAGGAGTTGAACACTGAAGCTTTCTTT.

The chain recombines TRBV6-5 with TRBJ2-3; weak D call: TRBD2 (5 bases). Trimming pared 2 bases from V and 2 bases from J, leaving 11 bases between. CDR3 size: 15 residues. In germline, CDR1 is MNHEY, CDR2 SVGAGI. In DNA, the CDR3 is TGTGCCAGCAGTTACGCGGGTTCCTTCACAGATACGCAGTATTTT. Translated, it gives CASSYAGSFTDTQYF.

CDR3 sequence (DNA): TGTGCCAGCAGCTTTGCCCCGACTAGCGGGAGCGTATATGAGCAGTTCTTC. Translated, it gives CASSFAPTSGSVYEQFF. This rearrangement joins TRBV7-6 to TRBJ2-1; 12 bases match TRBD2. V shed 3 bases, J shed 8 bases, and the junction held 11 bases outside the gene matches. CDR3 length: 17 residues. Per germline, CDR1 SGHVS and CDR2 FNYEAQ.

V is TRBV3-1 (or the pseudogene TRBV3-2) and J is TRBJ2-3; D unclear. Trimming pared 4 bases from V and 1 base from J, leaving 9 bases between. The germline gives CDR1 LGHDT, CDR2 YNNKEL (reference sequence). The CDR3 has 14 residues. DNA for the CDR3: TGTGCCAGCAGCCGGCCACAACGCACAGATACGCAGTATTTT. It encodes CASSRPQRTDTQYF.

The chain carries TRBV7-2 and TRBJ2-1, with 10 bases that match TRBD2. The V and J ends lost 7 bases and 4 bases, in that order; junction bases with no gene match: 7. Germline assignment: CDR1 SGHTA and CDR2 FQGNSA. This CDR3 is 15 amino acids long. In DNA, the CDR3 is TGTGCCAGCACACAGGCTAGCGGGAGATACAATGAGCAGTTCTTC. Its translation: CASTQASGRYNEQFF.